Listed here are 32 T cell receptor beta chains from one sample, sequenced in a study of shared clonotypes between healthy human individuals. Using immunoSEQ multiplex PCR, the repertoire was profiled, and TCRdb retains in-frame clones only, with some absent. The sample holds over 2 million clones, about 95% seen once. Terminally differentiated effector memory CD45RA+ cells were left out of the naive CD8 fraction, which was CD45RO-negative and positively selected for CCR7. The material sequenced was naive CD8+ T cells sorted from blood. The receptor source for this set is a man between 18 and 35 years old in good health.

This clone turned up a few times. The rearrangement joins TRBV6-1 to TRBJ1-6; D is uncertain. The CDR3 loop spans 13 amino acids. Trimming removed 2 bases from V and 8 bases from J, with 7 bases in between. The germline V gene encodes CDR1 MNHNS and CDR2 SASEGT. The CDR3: CASSEPLDSPLHF. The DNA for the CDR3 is TGTGCCAGCAGTGAACCCCTCGATTCACCCCTCCACTTT.

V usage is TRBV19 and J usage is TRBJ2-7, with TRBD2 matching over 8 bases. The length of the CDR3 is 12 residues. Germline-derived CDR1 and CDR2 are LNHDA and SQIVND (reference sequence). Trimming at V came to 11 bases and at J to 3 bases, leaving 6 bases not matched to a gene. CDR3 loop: CASGRGGYEQYF. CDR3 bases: TGTGCCTCTGGCCGGGGGGGCTACGAGCAGTACTTC. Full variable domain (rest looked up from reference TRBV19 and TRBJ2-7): DGGITQSPKYLFRKEGQNVTLSCEQNLNHDAMYWYRQDPGQGLRLIYYSQIVNDFQKGDIAEGYSVSREKKESFPLTVTSAQKNPTAFYLCASGRGGYEQYFGPGTRLTVT.

The CDR3 spells CASSDSFNYGYTF. The CDR3 DNA is TGTGCCAGCAGTGACAGTTTTAACTATGGCTACACCTTC. The V and J genes are TRBV6-5 and TRBJ1-2, with TRBD1 as a possible D gene (5 bases). This CDR3 contains 13 residues. Germline CDR1 is MNHEY and CDR2 is SVGAGI. V gave up 5 bases and J gave up 1 base, with 8 bases separating them.

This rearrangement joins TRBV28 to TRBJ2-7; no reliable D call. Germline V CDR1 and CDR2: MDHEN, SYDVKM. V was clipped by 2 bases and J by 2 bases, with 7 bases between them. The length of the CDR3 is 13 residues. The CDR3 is CASSLGVTYEQYF. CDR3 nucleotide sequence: TGTGCCAGCAGTTTAGGGGTAACCTACGAGCAGTACTTC.

This CDR3 is CASSLSVYLYEQYF. The CDR3 coding sequence is TGTGCCAGCAGCTTGAGTGTCTACCTCTACGAGCAGTACTTC. The V call is TRBV5-5, the J call TRBJ2-7; D gene unclear. The CDR3 totals 14 residues. Trimming stripped 1 base from V and 3 bases from J, with 11 bases between. Germline CDR1 SGHKS, CDR2 YYEKEE (reference sequence).

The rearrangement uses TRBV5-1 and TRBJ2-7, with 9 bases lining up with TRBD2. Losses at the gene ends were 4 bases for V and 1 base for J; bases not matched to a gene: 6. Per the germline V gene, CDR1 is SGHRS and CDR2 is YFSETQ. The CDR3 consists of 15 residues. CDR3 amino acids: CASSIGTSWSYEQYF. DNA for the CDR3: TGCGCCAGCAGCATTGGGACTAGCTGGTCCTACGAGCAGTACTTC. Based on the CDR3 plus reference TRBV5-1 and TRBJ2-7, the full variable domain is KAGVTQTPRYLIKTRGQQVTLSCSPISGHRSVSWYQQTPGQGLQFLFEYFSETQRNKGNFPGRFSGRQFSNSRSEMNVSTLELGDSALYLCASSIGTSWSYEQYFGPGTRLTVT.

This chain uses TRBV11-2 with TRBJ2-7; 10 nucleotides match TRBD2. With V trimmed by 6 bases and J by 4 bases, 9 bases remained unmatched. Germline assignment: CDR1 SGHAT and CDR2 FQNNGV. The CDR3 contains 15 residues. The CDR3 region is CASRLSGLANYEQYF. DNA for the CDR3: TGTGCCAGCAGGTTATCGGGACTAGCGAATTACGAGCAGTACTTC. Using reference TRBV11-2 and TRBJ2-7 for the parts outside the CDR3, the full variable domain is EAGVAQSPRYKIIEKRQSVAFWCNPISGHATLYWYQQILGQGPKLLIQFQNNGVVDDSQLPKDRFSAERLKGVDSTLKIQPAKLEDSAVYLCASRLSGLANYEQYFGPGTRLTVT.

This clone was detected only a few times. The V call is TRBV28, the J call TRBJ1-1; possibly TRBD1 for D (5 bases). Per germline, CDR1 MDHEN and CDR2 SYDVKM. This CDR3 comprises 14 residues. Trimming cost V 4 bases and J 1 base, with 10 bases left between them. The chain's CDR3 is CASSSTGENTEAFF. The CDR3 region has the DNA TGTGCCAGCAGTTCCACAGGTGAGAACACTGAAGCTTTCTTT.

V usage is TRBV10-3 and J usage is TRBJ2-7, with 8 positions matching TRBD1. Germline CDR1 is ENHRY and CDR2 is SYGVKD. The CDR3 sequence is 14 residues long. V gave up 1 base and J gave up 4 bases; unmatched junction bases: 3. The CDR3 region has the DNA TGTGCCATCAGTGAGTTCACAGGGGGGTACGAGCAGTACTTC. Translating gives CAISEFTGGYEQYF.

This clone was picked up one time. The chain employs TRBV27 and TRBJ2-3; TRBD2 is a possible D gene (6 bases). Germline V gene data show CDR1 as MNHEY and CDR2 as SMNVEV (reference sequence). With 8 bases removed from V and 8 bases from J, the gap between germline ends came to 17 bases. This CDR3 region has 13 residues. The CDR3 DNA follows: TGTGCCAGCGGGTTGGGAGGAGCGGGTACGCAGTATTTT. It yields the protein CASGLGGAGTQYF.

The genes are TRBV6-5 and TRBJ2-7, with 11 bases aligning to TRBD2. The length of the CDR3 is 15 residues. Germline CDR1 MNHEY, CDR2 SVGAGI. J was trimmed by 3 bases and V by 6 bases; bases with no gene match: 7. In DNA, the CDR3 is TGTGCCAGCAGCTCAACTAGCGGGGGAAACTACGAGCAGTACTTC. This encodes CASSSTSGGNYEQYF.

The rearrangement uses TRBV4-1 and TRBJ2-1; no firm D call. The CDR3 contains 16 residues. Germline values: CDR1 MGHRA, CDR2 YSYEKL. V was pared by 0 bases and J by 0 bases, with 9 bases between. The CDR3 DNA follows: TGCGCCAGCAGCCAAGAACCACGGAGCTCCTACAATGAGCAGTTCTTC. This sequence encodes CASSQEPRSSYNEQFF.

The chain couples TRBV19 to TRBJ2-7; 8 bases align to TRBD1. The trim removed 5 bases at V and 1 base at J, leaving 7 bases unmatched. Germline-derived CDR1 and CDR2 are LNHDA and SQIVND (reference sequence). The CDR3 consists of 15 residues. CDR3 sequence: CASSSRTGTSYEQYF. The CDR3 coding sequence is TGTGCCAGTAGTTCCCGGACAGGGACGTCCTACGAGCAGTACTTC.

The CDR3 DNA reads TGTGCCAGCAGTAGGGAAGTATTGGGAGAGACCCAGTACTTC. It yields the protein CASSREVLGETQYF. This chain connects TRBV27 to TRBJ2-5; D is ambiguous. V was cut by 5 bases and J by 4 bases, with 14 bases left in between. The CDR3 is 14 residues long. The germline V gene encodes CDR1 MNHEY and CDR2 SMNVEV (reference sequence).

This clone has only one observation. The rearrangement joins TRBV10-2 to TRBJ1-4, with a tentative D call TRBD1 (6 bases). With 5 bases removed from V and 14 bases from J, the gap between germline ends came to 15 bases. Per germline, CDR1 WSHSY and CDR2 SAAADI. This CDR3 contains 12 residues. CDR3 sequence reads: CASSTGLSQLFF. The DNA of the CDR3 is TGCGCCAGCAGTACAGGGCTTAGTCAGCTGTTTTTT.

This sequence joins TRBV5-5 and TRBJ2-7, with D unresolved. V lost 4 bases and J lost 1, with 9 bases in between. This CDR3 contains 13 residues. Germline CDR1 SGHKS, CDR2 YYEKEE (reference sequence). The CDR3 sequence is CASSPGISYEQYF. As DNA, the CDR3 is TGTGCCAGCAGCCCGGGTATATCCTACGAGCAGTACTTC.

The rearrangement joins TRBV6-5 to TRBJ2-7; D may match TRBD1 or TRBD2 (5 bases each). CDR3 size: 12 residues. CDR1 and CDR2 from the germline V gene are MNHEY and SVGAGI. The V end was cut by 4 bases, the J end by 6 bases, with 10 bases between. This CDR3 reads CASSSSGSEQYF. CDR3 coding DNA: TGTGCCAGCAGTTCCTCAGGGAGCGAGCAGTACTTC.

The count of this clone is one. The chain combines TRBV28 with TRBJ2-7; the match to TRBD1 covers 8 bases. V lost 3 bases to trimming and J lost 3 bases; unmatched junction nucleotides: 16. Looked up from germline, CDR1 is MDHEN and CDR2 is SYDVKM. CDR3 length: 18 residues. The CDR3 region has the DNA TGTGCCAGCAGTTTCTATGGACGGGTCACAGGGGGTCACTACGAGCAGTACTTC. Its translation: CASSFYGRVTGGHYEQYF.

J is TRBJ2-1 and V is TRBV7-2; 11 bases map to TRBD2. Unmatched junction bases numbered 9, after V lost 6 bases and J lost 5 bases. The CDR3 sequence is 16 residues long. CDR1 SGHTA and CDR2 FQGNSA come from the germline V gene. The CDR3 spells CASSPPTGLADNEQFF. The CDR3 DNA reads TGTGCCAGCAGTCCACCTACGGGACTAGCGGACAATGAGCAGTTCTTC.

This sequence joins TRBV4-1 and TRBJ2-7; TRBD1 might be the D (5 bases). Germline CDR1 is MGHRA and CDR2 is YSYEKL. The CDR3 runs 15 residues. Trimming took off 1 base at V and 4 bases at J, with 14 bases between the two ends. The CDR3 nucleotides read TGCGCCAGCAGCCAAGTGGACACCTTGGCGTACGAGCAGTACTTC. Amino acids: CASSQVDTLAYEQYF.

Here the CDR3 reads CASSPTSGSLDEQFF. Here the CDR3 DNA reads TGCGCCAGCAGCCCGACTAGCGGGAGTCTCGATGAGCAGTTCTTC. The chain has TRBV4-3 and TRBJ2-1; 12 nucleotides match TRBD2. This CDR3 region has 15 residues. Germline V CDR1 and CDR2: LGHNA, YSLEER. Losses at the gene ends were 4 bases for V and 8 bases for J; bases not matched to a gene: 6.

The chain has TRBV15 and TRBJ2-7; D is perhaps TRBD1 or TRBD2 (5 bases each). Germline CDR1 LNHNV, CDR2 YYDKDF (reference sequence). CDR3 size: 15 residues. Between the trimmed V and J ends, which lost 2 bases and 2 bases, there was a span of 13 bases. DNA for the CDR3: TGTGCCACCAGCAGATCCCGGGACGGGCCCTACGAGCAGTACTTC. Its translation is CATSRSRDGPYEQYF.

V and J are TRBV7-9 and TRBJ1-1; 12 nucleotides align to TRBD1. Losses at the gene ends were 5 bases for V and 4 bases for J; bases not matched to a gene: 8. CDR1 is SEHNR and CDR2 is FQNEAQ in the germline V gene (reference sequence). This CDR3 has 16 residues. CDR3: CASSPRDRGPSTEAFF. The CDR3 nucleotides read TGTGCCAGCAGCCCAAGGGACAGGGGGCCCTCCACTGAAGCTTTCTTT.

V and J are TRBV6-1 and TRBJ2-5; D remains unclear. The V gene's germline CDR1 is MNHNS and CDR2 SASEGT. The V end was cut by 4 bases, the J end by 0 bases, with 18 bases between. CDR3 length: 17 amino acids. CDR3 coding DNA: TGTGCCAGCAGTGTGTTCCCGCTTTCGGAATACCAAGAGACCCAGTACTTC. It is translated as CASSVFPLSEYQETQYF.

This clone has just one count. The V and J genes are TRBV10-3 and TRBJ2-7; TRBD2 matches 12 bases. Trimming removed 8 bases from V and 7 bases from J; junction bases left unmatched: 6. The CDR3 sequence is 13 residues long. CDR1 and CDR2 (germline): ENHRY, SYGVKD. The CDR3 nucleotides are TGTGCCATCGCCGGACTAGCGGGGAATGAGCAGTACTTC. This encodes CAIAGLAGNEQYF.

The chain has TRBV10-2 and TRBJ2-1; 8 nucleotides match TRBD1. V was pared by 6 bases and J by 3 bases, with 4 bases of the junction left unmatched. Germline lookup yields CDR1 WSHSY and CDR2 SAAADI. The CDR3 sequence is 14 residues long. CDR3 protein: CASRRDRYYNEQFF. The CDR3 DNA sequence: TGCGCCAGCAGGAGGGACAGGTACTACAATGAGCAGTTCTTC.

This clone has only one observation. CDR3 loop: CASSLPGQNYEQYF. The CDR3 DNA is TGTGCCAGCTCACTTCCGGGACAAAACTACGAGCAGTACTTC. The chain uses TRBV6-6 and TRBJ2-7; a possible D gene is TRBD1 (6 bases). Trimming removed 8 bases at V and 3 bases at J, with 17 bases between. Per germline, CDR1 MNHNY and CDR2 SVGAGI (reference sequence). The CDR3 spans 14 residues.

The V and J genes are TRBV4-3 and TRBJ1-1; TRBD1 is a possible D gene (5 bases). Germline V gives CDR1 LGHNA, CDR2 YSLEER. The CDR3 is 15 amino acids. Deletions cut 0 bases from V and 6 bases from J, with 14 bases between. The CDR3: CASSQDPSGSAEAFF. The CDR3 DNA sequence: TGCGCCAGCAGCCAAGATCCCTCAGGGTCGGCTGAAGCTTTCTTT.

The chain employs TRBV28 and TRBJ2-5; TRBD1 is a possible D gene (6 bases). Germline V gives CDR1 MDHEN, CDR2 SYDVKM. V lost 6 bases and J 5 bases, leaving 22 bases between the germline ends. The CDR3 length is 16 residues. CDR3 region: CASSSLDSLLGETQYF. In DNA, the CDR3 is TGTGCCAGCAGCTCCCTGGACAGTCTACTTGGGGAGACCCAGTACTTC.

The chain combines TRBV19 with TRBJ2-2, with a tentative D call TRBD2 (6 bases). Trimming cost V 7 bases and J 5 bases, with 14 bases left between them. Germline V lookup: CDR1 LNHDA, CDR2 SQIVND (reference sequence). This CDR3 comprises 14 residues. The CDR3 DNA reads TGTGCCAGTAAACGGCTGGGGAGGACCGGGGAGCTGTTTTTT. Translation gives CASKRLGRTGELFF.

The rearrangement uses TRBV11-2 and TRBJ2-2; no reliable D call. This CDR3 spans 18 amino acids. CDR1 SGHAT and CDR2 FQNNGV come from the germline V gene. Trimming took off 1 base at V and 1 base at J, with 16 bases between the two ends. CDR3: CASSLVATRYRNTGELFF. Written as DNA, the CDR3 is TGTGCCAGCAGCTTAGTTGCTACGCGATACAGGAACACCGGGGAGCTGTTTTTT.

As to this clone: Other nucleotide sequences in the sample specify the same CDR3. The CDR3 sequence is CASREIYSNQPQHF. The CDR3, as DNA: TGTGCCAGCAGGGAAATCTATAGCAATCAGCCCCAGCATTTT. The chain carries TRBV2 and TRBJ1-5; no clear D gene. CDR1 and CDR2 (germline): SNHLY, FYNNEI. The CDR3 runs 14 residues. Trimming took off 6 bases at V and 0 bases at J, with 9 bases between the two ends.